This T cell receptor beta chain is drawn from a study of cytomegalovirus exposure and HLA in healthy donors. Primers included in the PCR were 60 Vbeta and 13 Jbeta primers. Sequencing was performed with immunoSEQ multiplex PCR; in TCRdb, only in-frame clones are kept and a portion is missing. Of some 150,000 clones in the sample, about 82% are singletons; the top ten hold 7%. Germline V gene sequence: CDR1 SEHNR, CDR2 FQNEAQ (reference sequence). The CDR3 is made up of 12 amino acids. Between the trimmed V and J ends, which lost 5 bases and 3 bases, there was a span of 7 bases. This chain connects TRBV7-9 to TRBJ1-2; D call uncertain. The sequence came from a woman in her 30s in good health and CMV-seropositive. Material for sequencing was PBMCs. CDR3 protein: CASSLTHYGYTF. The DNA for the CDR3 is TGTGCCAGCAGCCTAACCCACTATGGCTACACCTTC. Looking up the rest from reference TRBV7-9 and TRBJ1-2 gives the full variable domain: DTGVSQNPRHKITKRGQNVTFRCDPISEHNRLYWYRQTLGQGPEFLTYFQNEAQLEKSRLLSDRFSAERPKGSFSTLEIQRTEQGDSAMYLCASSLTHYGYTFGSGTRLTVV.